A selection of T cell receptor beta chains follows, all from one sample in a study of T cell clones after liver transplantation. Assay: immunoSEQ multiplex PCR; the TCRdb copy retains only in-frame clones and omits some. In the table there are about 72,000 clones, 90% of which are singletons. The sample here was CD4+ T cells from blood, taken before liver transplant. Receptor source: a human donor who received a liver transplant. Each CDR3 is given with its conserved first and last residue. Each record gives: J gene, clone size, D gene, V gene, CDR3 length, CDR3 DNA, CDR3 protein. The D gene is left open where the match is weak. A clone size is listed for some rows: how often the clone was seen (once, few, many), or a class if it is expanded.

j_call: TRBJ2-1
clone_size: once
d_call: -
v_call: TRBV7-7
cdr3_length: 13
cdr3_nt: TGTGCTAGCAGCCCTGGACAGCCCAATGAGCAGTTCTTC
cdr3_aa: CASSPGQPNEQFF

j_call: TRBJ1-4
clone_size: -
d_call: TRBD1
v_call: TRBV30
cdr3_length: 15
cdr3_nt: TGTGCCTGGAGTGTAGTCGCAGGGGGTAATGAAAAACTGTTTTTT
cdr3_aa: CAWSVVAGGNEKLFF

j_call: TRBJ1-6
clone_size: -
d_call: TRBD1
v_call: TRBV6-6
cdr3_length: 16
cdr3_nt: TGTGCCAGCAGTTACAGGGCGGGACAGGATAATTCACCCCTCCACTTT
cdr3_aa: CASSYRAGQDNSPLHF

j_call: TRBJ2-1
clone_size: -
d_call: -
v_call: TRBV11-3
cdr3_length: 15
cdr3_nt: TGTGCCAGCAGCTACACAGGGAAGACCTACAATGAGCAGTTCTTC
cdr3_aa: CASSYTGKTYNEQFF

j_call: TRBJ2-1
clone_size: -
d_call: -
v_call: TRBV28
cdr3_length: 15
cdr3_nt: TGTGCCAGCAGTTTATATCGGACAGACTACAATGAGCAGTTCTTC
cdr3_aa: CASSLYRTDYNEQFF

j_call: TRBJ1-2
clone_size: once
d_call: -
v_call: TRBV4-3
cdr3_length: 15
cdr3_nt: TGCGCCAGCAGCCAAGACGCCAGGGGTGGCTATGGCTACACCTTC
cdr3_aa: CASSQDARGGYGYTF

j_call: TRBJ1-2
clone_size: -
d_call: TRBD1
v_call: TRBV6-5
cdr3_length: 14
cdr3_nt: TGTGCCAGCAGTTACTCGGGACAGTCGTATGGCTACACCTTC
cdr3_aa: CASSYSGQSYGYTF

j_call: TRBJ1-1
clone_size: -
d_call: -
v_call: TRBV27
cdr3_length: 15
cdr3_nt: TGTGCCAGCAGCCCTCAAGGGGGGGGGAACACTGAAGCTTTCTTT
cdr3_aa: CASSPQGGGNTEAFF

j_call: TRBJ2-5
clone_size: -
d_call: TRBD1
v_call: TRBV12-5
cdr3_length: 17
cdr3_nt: TGTGCTAGTGGTTACCCCCAGGGGACAGGGGGCCAAGAGACCCAGTACTTC
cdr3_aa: CASGYPQGTGGQETQYF

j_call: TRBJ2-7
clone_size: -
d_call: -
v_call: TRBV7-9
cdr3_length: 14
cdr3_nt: TGTGCCAGCAGCTTACTAGGAAGGGACTACGAGCAGTACTTC
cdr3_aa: CASSLLGRDYEQYF

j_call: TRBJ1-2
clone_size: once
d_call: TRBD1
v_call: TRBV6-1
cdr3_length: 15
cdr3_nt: TGTGCCAGCAGTGAGGGGACAGGGCGGTTGTATGGCTACACCTTC
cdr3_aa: CASSEGTGRLYGYTF

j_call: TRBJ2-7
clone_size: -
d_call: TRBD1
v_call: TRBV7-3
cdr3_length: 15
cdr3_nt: TGTGCCAGCAGCGACTACAGGGGGATGTCCTACGAGCAGTACTTC
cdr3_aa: CASSDYRGMSYEQYF

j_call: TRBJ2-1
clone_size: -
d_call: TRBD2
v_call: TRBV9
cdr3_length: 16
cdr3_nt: TGTGCCAGCAGCGTAGTTGCGGGAGGGCCTATAAATGAGCAGTTCTTC
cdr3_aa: CASSVVAGGPINEQFF

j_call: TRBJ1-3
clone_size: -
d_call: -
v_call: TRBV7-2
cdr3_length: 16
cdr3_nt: TGTGCCAGCAGCTTCGGGACTCAAAGCTCTGGAAACACCATATATTTT
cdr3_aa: CASSFGTQSSGNTIYF

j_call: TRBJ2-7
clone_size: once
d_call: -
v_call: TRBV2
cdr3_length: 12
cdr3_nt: TGTGCCAGCAGTCGGGACCAATACGAGCAGTACTTC
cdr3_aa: CASSRDQYEQYF

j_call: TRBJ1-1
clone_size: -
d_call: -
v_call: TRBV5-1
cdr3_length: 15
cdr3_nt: TGCGCCAGCAGCTTGGTTCCTAGCCTGAACACTGAAGCTTTCTTT
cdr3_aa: CASSLVPSLNTEAFF

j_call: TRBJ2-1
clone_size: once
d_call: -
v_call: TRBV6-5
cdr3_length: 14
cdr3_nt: TGTGCCAGCAGTCAGGGGGGATCCTACAATGAGCAGTTCTTC
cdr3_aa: CASSQGGSYNEQFF

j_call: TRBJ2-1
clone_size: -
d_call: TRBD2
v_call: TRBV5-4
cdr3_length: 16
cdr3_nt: TGTGCCAGCAGCTTACGGACTAGCGGGGCCTACAATGAGCAGTTCTTC
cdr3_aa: CASSLRTSGAYNEQFF

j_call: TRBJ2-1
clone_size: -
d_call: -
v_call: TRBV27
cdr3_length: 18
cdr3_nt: TGTGCCAGCAGTCCACCGGAAGTAGCGGAGAGCTCCTACAATGAGCAGTTCTTC
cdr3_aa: CASSPPEVAESSYNEQFF

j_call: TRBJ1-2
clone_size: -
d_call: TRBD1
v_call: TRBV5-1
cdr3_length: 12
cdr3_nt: TGCGCCAGCAGCTTCGACAGGGCCTTCTACACCTTC
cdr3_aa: CASSFDRAFYTF

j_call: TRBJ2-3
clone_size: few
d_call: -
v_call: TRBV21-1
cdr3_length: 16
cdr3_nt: TGTGCCAGCAGCAAAAGGAGCGGGAGATGGACAGATACGCAGTATTTT
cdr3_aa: CASSKRSGRWTDTQYF

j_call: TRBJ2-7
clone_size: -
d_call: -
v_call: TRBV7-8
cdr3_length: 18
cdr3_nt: TGTGCCAGCAGCTTAGCGGAGGTCCGGGCTTGGAGCTCCTACGAGCAGTACTTC
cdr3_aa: CASSLAEVRAWSSYEQYF

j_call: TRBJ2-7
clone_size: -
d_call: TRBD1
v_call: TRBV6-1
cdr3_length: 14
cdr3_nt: TGTGCCAGCAGCAGGGACAGGGAAAACTACGAGCAGTACTTC
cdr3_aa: CASSRDRENYEQYF

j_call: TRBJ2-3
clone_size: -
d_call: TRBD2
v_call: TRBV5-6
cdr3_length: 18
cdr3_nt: TGTGCCAGCAGCTTTTCGGCTAGCGGGAGGTCTAGCACAGATACGCAGTATTTT
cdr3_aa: CASSFSASGRSSTDTQYF

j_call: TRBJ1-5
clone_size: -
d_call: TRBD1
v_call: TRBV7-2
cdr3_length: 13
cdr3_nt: TGTGCCAGCAGCGGGACAGGCGGTCAGCCCCAGCATTTT
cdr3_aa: CASSGTGGQPQHF

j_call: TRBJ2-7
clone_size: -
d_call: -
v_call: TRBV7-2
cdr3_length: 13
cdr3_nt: TGTGCCAGCAGCTTAACACAGGGCTACGAGCAGTACTTC
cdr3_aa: CASSLTQGYEQYF

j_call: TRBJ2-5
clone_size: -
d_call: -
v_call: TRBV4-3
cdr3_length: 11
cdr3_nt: TGCGCCAGCAGCCAAGACGAGACCCAGTACTTC
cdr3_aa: CASSQDETQYF

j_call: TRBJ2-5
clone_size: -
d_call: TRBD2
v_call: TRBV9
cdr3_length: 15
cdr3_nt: TGTGCCAGCAGCGTAGCGGGAGGGCGGGTAGAGACCCAGTACTTC
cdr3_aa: CASSVAGGRVETQYF

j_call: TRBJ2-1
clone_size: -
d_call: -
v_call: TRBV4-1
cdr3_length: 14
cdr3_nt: TGCGCCAGCAGCCAAGTCCTAGCTGGGGCTGGGCAGTTCTTC
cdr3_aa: CASSQVLAGAGQFF

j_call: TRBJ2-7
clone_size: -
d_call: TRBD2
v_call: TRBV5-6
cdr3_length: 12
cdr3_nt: TGTGCCAGCTCCCGCGGGGGGGGCGAGCAGTACTTC
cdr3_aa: CASSRGGGEQYF

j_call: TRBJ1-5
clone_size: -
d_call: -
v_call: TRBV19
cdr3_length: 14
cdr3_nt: TGTGCCACCCAATCTCGCTCAGCAATTCAGCCCCAGCATTTT
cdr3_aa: CATQSRSAIQPQHF

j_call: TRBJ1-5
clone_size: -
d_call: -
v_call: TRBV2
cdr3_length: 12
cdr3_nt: TGTGCCAGCAGCTACCCACCACAGCCCCAGCATTTT
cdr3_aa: CASSYPPQPQHF

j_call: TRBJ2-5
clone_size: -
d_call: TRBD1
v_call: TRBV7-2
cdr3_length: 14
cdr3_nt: TGTGCCAGCAGCTTAGTAGGGGGCTGGGAGACCCAGTACTTC
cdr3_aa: CASSLVGGWETQYF

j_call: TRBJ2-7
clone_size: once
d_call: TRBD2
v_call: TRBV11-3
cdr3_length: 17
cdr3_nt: TGTGCCAGCAGCCCCGGGGATCGGACTAGCGGGAACTACGAGCAGTACTTC
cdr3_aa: CASSPGDRTSGNYEQYF

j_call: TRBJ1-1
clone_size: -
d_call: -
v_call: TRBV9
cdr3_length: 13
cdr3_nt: TGTGCCAGCAGCTTCCAGAGGAACACTGAAGCTTTCTTT
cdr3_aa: CASSFQRNTEAFF

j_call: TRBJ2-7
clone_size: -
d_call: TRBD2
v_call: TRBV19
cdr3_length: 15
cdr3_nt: TGTGCCAGTAGTATGGGGACTAGCGACTACTACGAGCAGTACTTC
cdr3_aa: CASSMGTSDYYEQYF

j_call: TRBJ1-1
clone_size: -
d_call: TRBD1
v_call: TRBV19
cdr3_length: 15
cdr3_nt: TGTGCCAGTAGTATAGAGCCGGGACAGAGCACTGAAGCTTTCTTT
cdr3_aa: CASSIEPGQSTEAFF

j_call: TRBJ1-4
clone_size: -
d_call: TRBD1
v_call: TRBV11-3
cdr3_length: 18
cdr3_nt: TGTGCCAGCAGCTTAGATTCGGGAAAAGGGGGCCCTAGCGAAAAACTGTTTTTT
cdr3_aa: CASSLDSGKGGPSEKLFF

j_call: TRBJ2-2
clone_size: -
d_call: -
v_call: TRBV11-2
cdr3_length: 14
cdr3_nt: TGTGCCAGCAGTCCCAATCGCAGGGACGGGGAGCTGTTTTTT
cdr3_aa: CASSPNRRDGELFF

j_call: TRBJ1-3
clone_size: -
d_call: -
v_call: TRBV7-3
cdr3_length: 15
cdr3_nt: TGTGCCAGCAGCTTAAATGGGGGCCCTGGAAACACCATATATTTT
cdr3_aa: CASSLNGGPGNTIYF